The 9 T cell receptor beta chains presented below share a single source sample, sequenced in a study of shared clonotypes between healthy human individuals. Assay: immunoSEQ multiplex PCR; the TCRdb copy retains only in-frame clones and omits some. This repertoire shows some 2,500,000 clones, roughly 93% found once; its top ten account for 0.36%. The material sequenced was naive CD4+ T cells from PBMCs. As to subset: CD45RA+ positively selected. Receptors were obtained from a young man in good health. Some clones in this sample may be carry-over from other donors' samples.

The chain has TRBV28 and TRBJ2-7; the match to TRBD2 covers 7 bases. The CDR3 loop spans 14 amino acids. V shed 6 bases, J shed 5 bases, and the junction held 10 bases outside the gene matches. The germline V gene encodes CDR1 MDHEN and CDR2 SYDVKM. CDR3 in DNA: TGTGCCAGCAGCCCTCCGGGGGGTTCCCACGAGCAGTACTTC. Translating gives CASSPPGGSHEQYF.

For this clone: Different DNA sequences within this sample yield the same CDR3. The V call is TRBV28, the J call TRBJ1-2; 8 positions match TRBD1. The CDR3 runs to 13 residues. Germline trimming cut 6 bases from V and 4 bases from J; bases unmatched to any gene: 4. CDR1 and CDR2 (germline): MDHEN, SYDVKM. CDR3 sequence reads: CASRTGAGYGYTF. The DNA for the CDR3 is TGTGCCAGCAGGACAGGGGCCGGCTATGGCTACACCTTC.

The V and J genes are TRBV18 and TRBJ2-3; 10 bases fit TRBD1. CDR1 KGHSH and CDR2 LQKENI come from the germline V gene. The CDR3 covers 16 residues. V was clipped by 0 bases and J by 3 bases; unmatched bases: 3. CDR3 in amino acids: CASSPPDRGLTDTQYF. The CDR3 bases are TGTGCCAGCTCACCACCAGACAGGGGGCTGACAGATACGCAGTATTTT. Full variable domain (remainder filled in from reference TRBV18 and TRBJ2-3): NAGVMQNPRHLVRRRGQEARLRCSPMKGHSHVYWYRQLPEEGLKFMVYLQKENIIDESGMPKERFSAEFPKEGPSILRIQQVVRGDSAAYFCASSPPDRGLTDTQYFGPGTRLTVL.

The V gene is TRBV7-2, the J gene TRBJ2-1, with 10 bases aligning to TRBD2. Germline CDR1 reads SGHTA; CDR2 reads FQGNSA. V shed 0 bases and J 7 bases; nucleotides not matched to a gene: 3. The CDR3 is 15 residues long. In DNA, the CDR3 is TGTGCCAGCAGCTTAGCTGGGACTAGCGAAAATGAGCAGTTCTTC. This translates into CASSLAGTSENEQFF.

The chain joins TRBV7-8 to TRBJ2-3; perhaps TRBD2 as D (6 bases). With 5 bases removed from V and 2 bases from J, the gap between germline ends came to 29 bases. This CDR3 has 20 amino acids. Germline V gene sequence: CDR1 SGHVS, CDR2 FQNEAQ. The CDR3 here is CASSRGGGGVWTGNTDTQYF. The CDR3 region has the DNA TGTGCCAGCAGCCGTGGTGGTGGAGGGGTTTGGACGGGGAACACAGATACGCAGTATTTT. The whole variable domain, filled in from reference TRBV7-8 and TRBJ2-3, reads GAGVSQSPRYKVAKRGQDVALRCDPISGHVSLFWYQQALGQGPEFLTYFQNEAQLDKSGLPSDRFFAERPEGSVSTLKIQRTQQEDSAVYLCASSRGGGGVWTGNTDTQYFGPGTRLTVL.

The gene calls are TRBV6-5 and TRBJ2-5; D gene unclear. The J call may be incorrect, as the DNA end agrees better with TRBJ2-7. The CDR3 covers 15 residues. Germline CDR1 MNHEY, CDR2 SVGAGI. The CDR3 nucleotides are TGTGCCAGCAGTTACCGAGCGAGCAGCTCCTACGAGCAGTACTTC. Translation gives CASSYRASSSYEQYF.

This chain uses TRBV2 with TRBJ1-5; 8 bases are shared with TRBD1. The germline V gene has CDR1 SNHLY and CDR2 FYNNEI. V gave up 6 bases and J gave up 0 bases; unmatched junction bases: 4. The CDR3 contains 15 residues. CDR3: CASRLGQGSNQPQHF. DNA for the CDR3: TGTGCCAGCAGGCTAGGACAGGGTAGCAATCAGCCCCAGCATTTT.

The chain employs TRBV7-9 and TRBJ2-5; D is unclear. The J call may be incorrect, as the DNA end agrees better with TRBJ2-7. This CDR3 is built from 13 residues. CDR1 is SEHNR and CDR2 is FQNEAQ in the germline V gene (reference sequence). This CDR3 is CASSLGGWDEQYF. The CDR3 coding sequence is TGTGCCAGCAGCTTAGGGGGATGGGACGAGCAGTACTTC.

This chain joins TRBV25-1 and TRBJ1-4; D unresolved. This CDR3 comprises 15 residues. Trimming removed 1 base at V and 4 bases at J, with 10 bases between. Germline loops: CDR1 MGHDK, CDR2 SYGVNS. CDR3 sequence reads: CASSEFGRLNEKLFF. DNA for the CDR3: TGTGCCAGCAGTGAATTCGGGCGCCTTAATGAAAAACTGTTTTTT.